These T cell receptor beta chains were read from a single sample in a study of T cell changes during pregnancy in multiple sclerosis. Profiling relied on immunoSEQ multiplex PCR, and the TCRdb table lists in-frame clones only, not all of them. The table has more than 35,000 clones, approximately 94% seen once. Sequencing used CD4+ T cells from peripheral blood mononuclear cells, obtained in the second trimester of pregnancy. All receptors derive from a female donor with multiple sclerosis, enrolled in a pregnancy study. Each CDR3 is given without its conserved first and last residue.

>TRBV5-1|TRBJ2-1
ASSLVLARGEQF
>TRBV25-1|TRBJ1-3
ASSAHRGTGNTIY
>TRBV28|TRBJ2-3
ASSPVQGQGNTDTQY
>TRBV18|TRBJ2-3
ASSETRQVTDTQY
>TRBV19|TRBJ1-1
ASSHYVIGQGKEGTEAF
>TRBV19|TRBJ1-4
ASSPINEKLF
>TRBV18|TRBJ1-5
ASSPFGGDNQPQH
>TRBV11-2|TRBJ2-1
ASSLVPPGAASYNEQF
>TRBV19|TRBJ1-2
ASSAGPVNYGYT
>TRBV7-2|TRBJ2-7
ASSSPAGGGISYEQY
>TRBV2|TRBJ1-1
ASRKIGSFSMNTEAF
>TRBV7-2|TRBJ1-2
ASSLAEVNHGYT
>TRBV29-1|TRBJ2-3
SAAVTDTQY
>TRBV29-1|TRBJ1-4
SARTQGSNEKLF
>TRBV4-2|TRBJ2-2
ASSQVLAGGPRTGELF
>TRBV2|TRBJ2-3
ASSRQRGDTQY
>TRBV30|TRBJ2-1
AWSISGGHYNEQF
>TRBV5-1|TRBJ1-1
ASSPRGTEAF
>TRBV7-2|TRBJ2-2
ASSPLAGGTGELF
>TRBV10-2|TRBJ1-6
ASSRTFYDSPLH
>TRBV27|TRBJ2-1
ASSLRTGYGEQF
>TRBV10-3|TRBJ2-2
AISEGGTHSGELF
>TRBV5-8|TRBJ2-1
ASSWRTSGYNEQF
>TRBV11-3|TRBJ2-1
ASSLGSTTGEQF
>TRBV18|TRBJ2-2
ASSIQGGTGELF
>TRBV9|TRBJ2-2
ASSPGTGGNTGELF
>TRBV9|TRBJ2-7
ASSPHGTKTHEQY
>TRBV5-4|TRBJ1-2
ASSLAQHYGYT
>TRBV19|TRBJ1-2
ASSSSAGGGGYT
>TRBV9|TRBJ2-7
ASSVDVGGEQY
>TRBV5-1|TRBJ2-2
ASSFPQLTGELF
>TRBV7-2|TRBJ1-1
ASSFQGRTEAF
>TRBV7-9|TRBJ2-3
ASSGQTRGGTQY